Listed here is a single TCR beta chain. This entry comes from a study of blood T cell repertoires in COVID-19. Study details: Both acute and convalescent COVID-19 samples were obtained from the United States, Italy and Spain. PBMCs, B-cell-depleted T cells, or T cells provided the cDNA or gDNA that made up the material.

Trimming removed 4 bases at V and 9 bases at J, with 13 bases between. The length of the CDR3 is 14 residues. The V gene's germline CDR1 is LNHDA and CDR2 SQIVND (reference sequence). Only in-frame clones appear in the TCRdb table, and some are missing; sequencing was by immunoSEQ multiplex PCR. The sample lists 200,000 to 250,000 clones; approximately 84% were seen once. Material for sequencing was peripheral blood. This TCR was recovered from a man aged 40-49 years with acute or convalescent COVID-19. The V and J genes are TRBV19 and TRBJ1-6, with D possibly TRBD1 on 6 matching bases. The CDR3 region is CASSTLDSSSPLHF. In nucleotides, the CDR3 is TGTGCCAGTAGTACTTTGGACAGTAGTTCACCCCTCCACTTT.